Sequencing of this T cell receptor (beta chain) was carried out in a study of shared clonotypes between healthy human individuals. Study-wide results and limits: Expectations were that clonotype sharing among donors would be affected by sequencing depth. Sharing across a few donors was seen in 4.5% to 5.5% of naive CD4 clonotypes.

The CD4+ fraction was divided into a CD45RA+ naive subset and a CD45RA-negative memory subset. Over several immunoSEQ plates, each subset's genomic DNA was distributed in even portions. Data came from immunoSEQ multiplex PCR; TCRdb stores just in-frame clones and leaves some out. The profile shows around 600,000 clones, around 97% of them singletons. On this clone: Its antigen is not known.

Germline CDR1 SGHRS, CDR2 YFSETQ. This CDR3 has 14 residues. The junction had 6 bases not matched to a gene; V was cut back by 7 bases and J by 0 bases. The TCR was taken from a woman aged 25 to 39 in good health. What was sequenced was naive CD4+ T cells sorted from blood. The subset here: CD45RA+ positively selected. This sequence joins TRBV5-1 and TRBJ2-5; 7 bases are a match to TRBD2. The CDR3 coding sequence is TGCGCCAGCGCCTCGGGGGGAAACCAAGAGACCCAGTACTTC. This sequence encodes CASASGGNQETQYF.